The 21 T cell receptor beta chains below come from one sample, sequenced in a study of T-cell memory formation after mild COVID-19. TCRdb re-called the 5' RACE reads with MiXCR, one entry per CDR3 protein. Here the sample spans tens of thousands of distinct CDR3 sequences, about 15% being singletons. The source material was PBMCs or a T cell subset sorted from them (not recorded which). The origin of the receptors is an adult woman who had mild COVID-19 (a few samples of this study predate the infection). Cell type and time point are not known.

This clonotype has a handful of counts. The V and J genes are TRBV7-8 and TRBJ2-3, with a possible D match to TRBD2 (5 bases). The CDR3 consists of 16 residues. V was trimmed by 5 bases and J by 1 base, leaving 16 bases between them. Germline assignment: CDR1 SGHVS and CDR2 FQNEAQ. The CDR3 reads CASSLWSFGGTDTQYF. The DNA of the CDR3 is TGTGCCAGCAGCCTGTGGTCCTTCGGGGGCACAGATACGCAGTATTTT.

This chain joins TRBV19 and TRBJ2-7; D assignment may be TRBD1 or TRBD2 (5 bases each). The V gene lost 3 bases and the J gene lost 7 bases, with 13 bases spanning the gap. The CDR3 has 13 amino acids. Germline lookup yields CDR1 LNHDA and CDR2 SQIVND (reference sequence). The CDR3 DNA follows: TGTGCCAGTAGTATTGGATCCGGGGCGGAGCAGTACTTC. Its translation is CASSIGSGAEQYF.

The chain combines TRBV29-1 with TRBJ2-1; D is unclear. This CDR3 comprises 12 residues. Deletions cut 3 bases from V and 8 bases from J, with 11 bases between. The germline gives CDR1 SQVTM, CDR2 ANQGSEA. CDR3 protein: CSVDLFEDEQFF. In DNA, the CDR3 is TGCAGCGTTGATCTATTTGAGGATGAGCAGTTCTTC.

In its sample, this clonotype was seen a few times. The chain employs TRBV6-2 or TRBV6-3 and TRBJ2-2; D may match TRBD1 or TRBD2 (6 bases each). The CDR3 has 14 residues. In germline, CDR1 is MNHEY, CDR2 SVGEGT. Trimming pared 9 bases from V and 6 bases from J, leaving 17 bases between. CDR3 DNA: TGTGCCAGTCAGGTGCCAGGGGAGGCCGGGGAGCTGTTTTTT. The encoded protein is CASQVPGEAGELFF.

V gene TRBV27 combines with J gene TRBJ1-2; 9 positions agree with TRBD1. This CDR3 has 17 residues. Germline V gene data show CDR1 as MNHEY and CDR2 as SMNVEV (reference sequence). V lost 5 bases to trimming and J lost 4 bases; unmatched junction nucleotides: 14. In DNA form, the CDR3 reads TGTGCCAGCAGTGCACGGGACAGGGTGGGGAGATTCTATGGCTACACCTTC. It specifies CASSARDRVGRFYGYTF.

On this clonotype itself: Germline is not matched at one junction end, which may reflect a read error. This sequence joins TRBV29-1 and TRBJ2-1; D may be TRBD2 (6 bases). The germline gives CDR1 SQVTM, CDR2 ANQGSEA. CDR3 length: 13 residues. CDR3 in DNA: TGCAGCGTTGAAGTCGCCGGGACTTTGGGTATGGACTTC. It translates to CSVEVAGTLGMDF.

V and J are TRBV9 and TRBJ2-6, with D perhaps given as TRBD1 or TRBD2 (5 bases each). CDR3 length: 18 residues. Looked up from germline, CDR1 is SGDLS and CDR2 is YYNGEE. V lost 0 bases to trimming and J lost 0 bases, with 13 bases between them. DNA of the CDR3: TGTGCCAGCAGCGTAGACTCCTCAGGGAGCTCTGGGGCCAACGTCCTGACTTTC. Encoded protein: CASSVDSSGSSGANVLTF.

This clonotype turned up a few times. This chain uses TRBV12-3 or TRBV12-4 with TRBJ1-1; D remains ambiguous. The CDR3 loop spans 11 amino acids. Trimming removed 5 bases from V and 7 bases from J, with 8 bases in between. This chain's CDR3 is CASSLGGEAFF. The DNA of the CDR3 is TGTGCCAGCAGTCTCGGAGGTGAAGCTTTCTTT.

Only a few counts were recorded for this clonotype. This rearrangement joins TRBV15 to TRBJ1-2, with 7 bases aligning to TRBD1. J was trimmed by 7 bases and V by 0 bases; bases with no gene match: 8. Germline V gene sequence: CDR1 LNHNV, CDR2 YYDKDF (reference sequence). The CDR3 runs to 15 residues. CDR3 region: CATSRDLGGASGYTF. DNA for the CDR3: TGTGCCACCAGCAGAGATCTAGGGGGCGCTTCTGGCTACACCTTC.

This clonotype came up a few times. The chain employs TRBV2 and TRBJ2-3; TRBD2 might be the D (5 bases). Trimming stripped 7 bases from V and 4 bases from J, with 18 bases between. The germline V gene has CDR1 SNHLY and CDR2 FYNNEI. The CDR3 runs 15 residues. CDR3 in DNA: TGTGCCAGCAATCACGGGCTAGCTCTCGCAGATACGCAGTATTTT. Its protein product is CASNHGLALADTQYF.

The V gene is TRBV20-1, the J gene TRBJ2-7; D not certain. This CDR3 is 11 amino acids long. Germline CDR1 DFQATT, CDR2 SNEGSKA (reference sequence). Trimming cost V 2 bases and J 6 bases, with 8 bases left between them. This chain's CDR3 is CSARYSAEQYF. The CDR3 bases are TGCAGTGCTAGATATAGTGCCGAGCAGTACTTC.

This rearrangement joins TRBV4-2 to TRBJ1-5; no clear D. V was clipped by 4 bases and J by 0 bases, with 10 bases between them. Germline V gene data show CDR1 as LGHNA and CDR2 as YNFKEQ. The CDR3 is made up of 15 amino acids. The CDR3: CASSPTGVSNQPQHF. DNA of the CDR3: TGTGCCAGCAGCCCGACTGGGGTTAGCAATCAGCCCCAGCATTTT.

The sample holds a few counts of this clonotype. The CDR3 here is CASSSVGGWTQYF. The CDR3 nucleotides are TGTGCCAGCAGCTCTGTGGGTGGTTGGACCCAGTACTTC. V is TRBV7-9 and J is TRBJ2-5; D is unresolved. The ends were cut back, 4 bases at V and 7 bases at J, with 13 bases in the middle. This CDR3 has 13 amino acids. CDR1 SEHNR and CDR2 FQNEAQ come from the germline V gene (reference sequence).

This clonotype was picked up many times. This chain links TRBV29-1 with TRBJ1-6; D possibly corresponds to TRBD1 (6 bases). In germline, CDR1 is SQVTM, CDR2 ANQGSEA. CDR3 length: 14 amino acids. V was trimmed by 4 bases and J by 9 bases, leaving 16 bases between them. The CDR3 DNA reads as TGCAGCGTTGGATCCGGGACAAGGGCTTCACCCCTCCACTTT. Amino acid sequence: CSVGSGTRASPLHF.

This sequence joins TRBV7-9 and TRBJ2-5, with 9 bases fitting TRBD1. Per germline, CDR1 SEHNR and CDR2 FQNEAQ (reference sequence). The J segment lost 4 bases and the V segment lost 6 bases, leaving 9 bases of the junction unmatched. This CDR3 is 15 amino acids long. The CDR3 region has the DNA TGTGCCAGCAGTTCACAGGGGGCGCGTCGAGAGACCCAGTACTTC. It is translated as CASSSQGARRETQYF.

This clonotype was observed a few times. The rearrangement links TRBV7-9 to TRBJ2-7; perhaps D is TRBD1 or TRBD2 (5 bases each). The CDR3 is 13 amino acids. V lost 5 bases and J lost 4, with 12 bases in between. CDR1 and CDR2 (germline): SEHNR, FQNEAQ (reference sequence). CDR3 region: CASSGGGQYEQYF. The CDR3, as DNA: TGTGCCAGCAGCGGTGGGGGTCAATACGAGCAGTACTTC. The entire variable domain, with the rest obtained from reference TRBV7-9 and TRBJ2-7, is as follows: DTGVSQNPRHKITKRGQNVTFRCDPISEHNRLYWYRQTLGQGPEFLTYFQNEAQLEKSRLLSDRFSAERPKGSFSTLEIQRTEQGDSAMYLCASSGGGQYEQYFGPGTRLTVT.

This clonotype has just a few counts. This chain links TRBV7-9 with TRBJ2-1; D unclear. The CDR3 is 14 residues long. Germline CDR1 SEHNR, CDR2 FQNEAQ (reference sequence). V gave up 4 bases and J gave up 9 bases, with 16 bases separating them. For the CDR3, the DNA is TGTGCCAGCAGCTCAACTCCGTCCTGGGGTGAGCAGTTCTTC. Protein product: CASSSTPSWGEQFF.

This sequence joins TRBV4-2 and TRBJ2-7, with TRBD2 matching 9 bases. Germline trimming cut 3 bases from V and 3 bases from J; bases unmatched to any gene: 3. From germline, CDR1 is LGHNA and CDR2 YNFKEQ. The length of the CDR3 is 14 residues. CDR3 amino acids: CASSQGLADYEQYF. CDR3 in DNA: TGTGCCAGCAGCCAGGGACTAGCCGACTACGAGCAGTACTTC.

V gene TRBV7-8 combines with J gene TRBJ2-1, with D perhaps given as TRBD1 or TRBD2 (5 bases each). Trimming removed 5 bases from V and 0 bases from J, with 11 bases in between. The CDR3 has 15 residues. Germline CDR1 is SGHVS and CDR2 is FQNEAQ. The CDR3 protein is CASSPYGTSYNEQFF. CDR3 DNA: TGTGCCAGCAGCCCTTACGGGACCTCCTACAATGAGCAGTTCTTC.

The chain carries TRBV12-3 or TRBV12-4 and TRBJ1-1; D gene unclear. There are 17 residues in the CDR3. V lost 6 bases and J lost 1, with 21 bases in between. CDR3 amino acids: CASSLSGVGHRNTEAFF. In nucleotides, the CDR3 is TGTGCCAGCAGCCTCTCTGGGGTTGGGCATAGGAACACTGAAGCTTTCTTT.

The chain is built from TRBV4-1 and TRBJ2-2, with a weak D call TRBD1 (6 bases). Germline-derived CDR1 and CDR2 are MGHRA and YSYEKL. CDR3 size: 14 residues. Trimming removed 7 bases from V and 10 bases from J, with 19 bases in between. CDR3 region: CASTSRNREKELFF. In DNA, the CDR3 is TGCGCCAGCACCTCAAGAAACAGGGAGAAGGAGCTGTTTTTT.